Sequencing of this T cell receptor beta chain was carried out in a study of blood T cells in healthy people across ages. This clonotype was seen many times. Alongside a J-beta primer mix, a sample-barcoded 5' primer served in a second PCR lasting about 7 to 11 cycles. Individual samples furnished no less than 3 million CDR3-containing paired-end reads apiece. TCRdb re-analysed the 5' RACE reads in MiXCR, keeping a single row per CDR3 protein. The table has 750,000 to 950,000 distinct CDR3 sequences, just under 30% seen once; the top ten hold about a tenth. These data also formed part of another study, on T cells of mothers and their children.

Specimen: blood. The clonotype originates from a woman in her 40s in good health.

The CDR3 sequence: CASKETPGTAISYEQYF. The CDR3 DNA is TGTGCCAGCAAAGAGACCCCCGGGACAGCTATCTCCTACGAGCAGTACTTC. The chain has TRBV25-1 and TRBJ2-7; 7 nucleotides agree with TRBD1. Trimming cost V 7 bases and J 0 bases; bases outside gene matches: 15. The CDR3 extends over 17 amino acids. CDR1 is MGHDK and CDR2 is SYGVNS in the germline V gene.